This T cell receptor beta chain stems from a study of blood T cells in healthy people across ages (dated by TCRdb to the mid-2010s). About the full investigation: In model experiments, roughly one uniquely barcoded TCR beta cDNA molecule per two T cells was captured by template switching. The study measured age-related changes in TCR beta repertoire diversity using deep sequencing normalized with unique cDNA molecular identifiers. Donors were grouped into four age groups: young (average approximately 15 years), middle-aged (39), aged (over 55) and long-lived (roughly 80). Donors of different ages were randomly distributed across sequencing lanes to avoid experimental bias. The study analyzed two additional independent replicas of 1 million unique cDNA reads from the same blood draw for two donors, one aged 18 to 29 and one aged 80 or older.

Systemically healthy Caucasian individuals from Russia, approximately 39 in total and aged roughly 6 to 95 years, were included as donors. Each donor gave around 9.5 milliliters of peripheral blood, collected into EDTA-treated Vacutainer tubes. Ficoll-Paque density-gradient centrifugation was used to isolate PBMCs, with at least 7 million per sample. Trizol reagent was used to extract total RNA from the PBMCs, yielding at least 5 micrograms per sample. Naive CD45RAhigh/CD27high T cell percentages were measured by flow cytometry on a PBMC aliquot from every donor. Concerning this clonotype: The antigen it recognizes is unknown. No base-level quality is on record; no much larger clone is a single base apart.

Overall study outcomes, separate from this receptor: Estimates of total diversity based on one million sequenced T cells were considered lower bounds and underestimates. Observed TCR beta diversity per million T cells fell roughly linearly with age, and a significant reduction was already apparent by age around 39. Because profiling used bulk unsorted PBMCs, naive and antigen-experienced compartments could not be compared conclusively. Donor CMV infection status was unknown, potentially confounding age-related changes in expanded clonotypes. Observed TCR beta diversity correlated strongly with the percentage of naive T cells measured by flow cytometry. The long-lived group showed more naive CD4+ T cells, fewer expanded clones and increased TCR diversity than the aged group, suggesting age selection.

Reading the germline V gene gives CDR1 SGHTA and CDR2 FQGNSA. The CDR3 goes from the cysteine to the phenylalanine over 14 residues. Only CDR3 DNA remains: 42 bases, in frame from the first base. Libraries were constructed by 5' RACE. TCRdb shows the sequencer as Illumina HiSeq 2500. A second PCR of roughly 7 to 11 cycles was run with a J-beta primer mix and a sample-barcoded 5' primer. A template-switch 5' adaptor carrying 12 random nucleotides introduced a unique molecular identifier onto each TCR beta cDNA molecule. Each sample yielded at least 3 million CDR3-containing paired-end reads. All of the RNA was converted into first-strand cDNA using the Mint cDNA synthesis kit, with a TRBC-specific oligonucleotide serving as the primer. Following uracil-DNA glycosylase treatment, a first 18-cycle PCR with universal primers M1SS and BC2_uni_R was performed on all cDNA. In the source study's methods: For normalization, 1 million high-quality reads were randomly selected from each sample, with every read carrying a distinct molecular identifier. Reads sharing molecular identifiers were discarded rather than binned into consensus sequences. CDR3 identification, clonotype clustering and error correction used MiTCR with a Q25 quality threshold and the strictest error-elimination algorithm. A nonparametric unseen species model with Euler transformation was used to estimate a lower bound on total TCR beta diversity. TCRdb ran its own pipeline on the public reads, namely fastp trimming at Q25 and MiXCR clone calling, and kept in-frame beta chains. Duplicate CDR3 protein sequences are folded into a single record with the most common DNA and genes. TCRdb's processing, not the authors' own work, is the source of the V and J calls. This sample gives over 1,500,000 distinct CDR3 sequences in total; roughly 50% of them show up just once. Of the sample, less than 2.5% falls within the top ten clones.

Recombination linked TRBV7-2 to TRBJ2-4; TRBD2 is possibly the D segment (7 matching bases). TRBJ2-7 explains the end of the DNA better; the J call may be wrong. The TCR comes from a woman aged 40 to 50 in good health. Sequenced: blood. The CDR3 reads CASSVQGGSHEQYF. The sequence in DNA is TGTGCCAGCAGCGTACAGGGCGGGAGCCACGAGCAGTACTTC.